These 12 T cell receptor beta chains came from one sample sequenced in a study of blood T cell repertoires in COVID-19. Method: immunoSEQ multiplex PCR; TCRdb's copy keeps in-frame clones and lacks some. The sample holds 300,000 to 350,000 clones, about nine tenths seen once. Sequencing used peripheral blood. Receptor source: a woman aged 25 to 39 with COVID-19, enrolled during active disease.

V usage is TRBV5-4 and J usage is TRBJ2-3; the D is unclear. This CDR3 is built from 12 residues. Trimming took off 3 bases at V and 1 base at J, with 3 bases between the two ends. The V gene's germline CDR1 is SGHNT and CDR2 YYREEE (reference sequence). CDR3 in amino acids: CASSSRTDTQYF. DNA for the CDR3: TGTGCCAGCAGCTCTCGCACAGATACGCAGTATTTT.

This chain connects TRBV7-9 to TRBJ2-6; 7 nucleotides match TRBD1. V lost 5 bases and J lost 2; bases outside the gene matches: 6. Germline CDR1 and CDR2: SEHNR and FQNEAQ (reference sequence). CDR3 length: 16 amino acids. CDR3 sequence reads: CASSRITGAGANVLTF. CDR3 DNA: TGTGCCAGCAGCCGGATAACAGGGGCTGGGGCCAACGTCCTGACTTTC.

The chain has TRBV27 and TRBJ2-7, with 7 bases matching TRBD1. The CDR3 sequence is 12 residues long. V was clipped by 10 bases and J by 1 base; unmatched bases: 4. Per the germline V gene, CDR1 is MNHEY and CDR2 is SMNVEV (reference sequence). This chain's CDR3 is CATTGESYEQYF. CDR3 nucleotide sequence: TGTGCCACCACAGGGGAATCCTACGAGCAGTACTTC.

The chain combines TRBV19 with TRBJ1-1; no firm D call. Trimming removed 3 bases from V and 4 bases from J, with 9 bases in between. The CDR3 runs 13 residues. CDR1 is LNHDA and CDR2 is SQIVND in the germline V gene (reference sequence). CDR3 protein: CASSISHFTEAFF. The CDR3 bases are TGTGCCAGTAGTATTAGCCATTTCACTGAAGCTTTCTTT.

The genes are TRBV5-1 and TRBJ2-5; maybe TRBD1 (5 bases). Trimming shortened V by 0 bases and J by 4 bases, and 7 bases separated the two germline ends. CDR3 length: 13 residues. Germline V gene data show CDR1 as SGHRS and CDR2 as YFSETQ. CDR3 DNA: TGCGCCAGCAGCTTGGAGGGGCCAGAGACCCAGTACTTC. This sequence encodes CASSLEGPETQYF.

V is TRBV6-6 and J is TRBJ1-3; 7 bases agree with TRBD1. Germline loops: CDR1 MNHNY, CDR2 SVGAGI (reference sequence). The CDR3 totals 16 residues. After removal of 5 bases from V and 0 bases from J, the junction contained 7 bases not matched to a gene. The CDR3 DNA follows: TGTGCCAGCAGTCCGGGACAGCATCTCTCTGGAAACACCATATATTTT. This sequence encodes CASSPGQHLSGNTIYF.

J is TRBJ1-4 and V is TRBV4-1, with D possibly matching TRBD1 (5 bases). There are 15 residues in the CDR3. Germline lookup yields CDR1 MGHRA and CDR2 YSYEKL. V lost 2 bases, J lost 4 bases, and 11 bases lay in between. The CDR3 DNA reads TGCGCCAGCAGCCAATCACAGGAATATAATGAAAAACTGTTTTTT. This codes for CASSQSQEYNEKLFF.

The chain joins TRBV6-5 to TRBJ2-3; D is undetermined. The length of the CDR3 is 10 residues. CDR1 is MNHEY and CDR2 is SVGAGI in the germline V gene. Deletions cut 7 bases from V and 5 bases from J, with 4 bases between. The CDR3, as DNA: TGTGCCAGCATCGGAGATACGCAGTATTTT. This gives the protein CASIGDTQYF.

The chain recombines TRBV29-1 with TRBJ2-3; 7 bases agree with TRBD1. The trim removed 4 bases at V and 5 bases at J, leaving 9 bases unmatched. This CDR3 contains 14 residues. The germline V gene encodes CDR1 SQVTM and CDR2 ANQGSEA. This CDR3 is CSVGPLGGVDTQYF. In nucleotides, the CDR3 is TGCAGCGTTGGACCCCTAGGGGGCGTAGATACGCAGTATTTT.

The chain links TRBV9 to TRBJ2-7; TRBD2 agrees at 9 bases. V shed 0 bases and J 7 bases; nucleotides not matched to a gene: 17. Germline V gene data show CDR1 as SGDLS and CDR2 as YYNGEE. The CDR3 is 18 residues long. CDR3 region: CASSVGPSGAHILTEQYF. CDR3 nucleotide sequence: TGTGCCAGCAGCGTAGGGCCTAGCGGGGCACACATATTGACAGAGCAGTACTTC.

The gene calls are TRBV6-6 and TRBJ1-4; D is undetermined. The V end was cut by 5 bases, the J end by 2 bases, with 6 bases between. There are 13 residues in the CDR3. Germline V lookup: CDR1 MNHNY, CDR2 SVGAGI (reference sequence). The DNA of the CDR3 is TGTGCCAGCAGTACTCGGACTAATGAAAAACTGTTTTTT. Encoded protein: CASSTRTNEKLFF.

This chain uses TRBV29-1 with TRBJ2-7; D ambiguous. With 7 bases removed from V and 2 bases from J, the gap between germline ends came to 9 bases. The CDR3 extends over 11 amino acids. From germline, CDR1 is SQVTM and CDR2 ANQGSEA. CDR3 sequence reads: CSAEETYEQYF. CDR3 bases: TGCAGCGCCGAGGAGACCTACGAGCAGTACTTC.